These 3 T cell receptor beta chains were sequenced from one sample in a study of somatic mutations in cytotoxic T cells in rheumatoid arthritis. Profiling relied on immunoSEQ multiplex PCR, and the TCRdb table lists in-frame clones only, not all of them. Of 7,000 to 9,000 clones in the sample, roughly 75% were seen once. The sequenced sample consisted of CD8+ T cells sorted from blood. The source is a woman between 45 and 60 years old in good health.

The V call is TRBV4-2, the J call TRBJ1-1, with 7 positions matching TRBD1. J was trimmed by 1 base and V by 3 bases; bases with no gene match: 8. Germline V gene lookup returns CDR1 LGHNA and CDR2 YNFKEQ. The CDR3 loop spans 16 amino acids. The chain's CDR3 is CASSQTLWTGNTEAFF. The CDR3, as DNA: TGTGCCAGCAGCCAGACTCTGTGGACAGGGAACACTGAAGCTTTCTTT.

V and J are TRBV27 and TRBJ1-1; 9 bases line up with TRBD1. The CDR3 runs 14 residues. Germline CDR1 MNHEY, CDR2 SMNVEV (reference sequence). Germline trimming cut 4 bases from V and 1 base from J; bases unmatched to any gene: 1. In DNA form, the CDR3 reads TGTGCCAGCAGTTCGGGACAGGGGAACACTGAAGCTTTCTTT. This codes for CASSSGQGNTEAFF.

The J gene is TRBJ1-1, the V gene TRBV29-1, with 8 bases identical to TRBD1. The CDR3 loop spans 12 amino acids. Germline CDR1 and CDR2: SQVTM and ANQGSEA. Unmatched junction bases numbered 3, after V lost 6 bases and J lost 3 bases. CDR3 nucleotides: TGCAGCGTGGCACAGGGGGACACTGAAGCTTTCTTT. Its protein product is CSVAQGDTEAFF. Based on the CDR3 plus reference TRBV29-1 and TRBJ1-1, the full variable domain is SAVISQKPSRDICQRGTSLTIQCQVDSQVTMMFWYRQQPGQSLTLIATANQGSEATYESGFVIDKFPISRPNLTFSTLTVSNMSPEDSSIYLCSVAQGDTEAFFGQGTRLTVV.